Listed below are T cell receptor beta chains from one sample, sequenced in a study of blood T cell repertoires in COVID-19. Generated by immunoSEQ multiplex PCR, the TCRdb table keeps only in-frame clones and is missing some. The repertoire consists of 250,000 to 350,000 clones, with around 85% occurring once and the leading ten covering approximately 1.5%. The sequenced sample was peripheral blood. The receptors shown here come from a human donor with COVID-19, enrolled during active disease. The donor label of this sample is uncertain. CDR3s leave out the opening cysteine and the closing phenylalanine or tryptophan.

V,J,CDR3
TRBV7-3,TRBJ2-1,ASSPRDRDYNEQF
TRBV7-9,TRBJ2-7,ASSQGPGTSGLYEQY
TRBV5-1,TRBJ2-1,ASSPIAGGYNEQF
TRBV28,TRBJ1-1,ASSPPQATNTEAF
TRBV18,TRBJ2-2,ASSPERDTGELF
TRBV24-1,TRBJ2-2,ATRDRGAGELF
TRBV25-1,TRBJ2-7,ASSVGTSFHEQY
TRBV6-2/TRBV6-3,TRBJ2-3,ASSSGLAGGTDTQY
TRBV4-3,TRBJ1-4,ASSQEGTGGGKLF
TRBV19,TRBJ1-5,ASRNHGGNQPQH
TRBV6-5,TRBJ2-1,ASSYNPRTGAQQF
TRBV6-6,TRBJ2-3,AGALAGGVSDTQY
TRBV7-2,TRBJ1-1,ASSLRTETFTEAF
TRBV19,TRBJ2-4,ASRRAGLGVGVNIQY
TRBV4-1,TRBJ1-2,ASSQGTGGNYGYT
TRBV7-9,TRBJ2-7,ASNLDGGRYEQY
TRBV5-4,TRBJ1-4,ASSLTGTGTENEKLF
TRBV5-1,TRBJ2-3,ASSQRPTDTQY
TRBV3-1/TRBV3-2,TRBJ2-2,ASSHRLAGTGELF
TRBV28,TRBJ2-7,ASAEPRAYEQY
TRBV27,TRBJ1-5,ASSLYKGVQPQH
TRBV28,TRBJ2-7,ASTAPGLAGGPT
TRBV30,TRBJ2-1,AWSGTGVSVGEQF
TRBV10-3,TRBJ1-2,AISGPMTEKNYGYT
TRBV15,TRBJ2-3,ATSGIAGGPTDTQY
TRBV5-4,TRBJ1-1,ASSTQGGNTEAF
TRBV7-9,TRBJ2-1,ASSLEGNEQF
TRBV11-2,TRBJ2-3,ASSLGAQGQGDTQY
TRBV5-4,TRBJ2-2,ASSSRVANTGELF
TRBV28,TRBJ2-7,AIGGEGNRDEQY
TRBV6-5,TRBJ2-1,ASRSTGLVYNEQF
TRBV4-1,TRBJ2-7,ASSLGDREGEQY
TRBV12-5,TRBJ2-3,ASGEGSGSTDTQY
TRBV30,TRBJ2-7,AWRGRGGSYEQY
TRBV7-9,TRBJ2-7,ASSLDLTGGNYEQY
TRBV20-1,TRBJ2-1,SASHTGYEQF
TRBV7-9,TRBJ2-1,ASSLYQGVRRGNEQF
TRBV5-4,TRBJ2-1,ASSTYNEQF
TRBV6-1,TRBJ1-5,ASSDAADYQPQH
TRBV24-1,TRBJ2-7,ATSEADRYEQY
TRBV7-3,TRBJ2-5,ASSSRTSGETQY
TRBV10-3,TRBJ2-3,AISGAPPDTQY
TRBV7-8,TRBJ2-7,ASSLARDRRSYEQY
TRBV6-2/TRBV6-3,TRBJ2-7,ASSYPRQASYEQY
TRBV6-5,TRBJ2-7,ASRFGTGESYEQY
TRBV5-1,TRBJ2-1,ASSLRAGGEDNEQF
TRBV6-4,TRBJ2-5,ASPSGMSRPETQY
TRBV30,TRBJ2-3,AWRWLAVDTQY
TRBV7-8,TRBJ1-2,ASSPGGFDYGYT
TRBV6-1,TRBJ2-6,ASSVTGHSGANVLT
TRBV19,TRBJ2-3,ASSILAGQPADTQY
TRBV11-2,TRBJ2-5,ASEGPGRETQY
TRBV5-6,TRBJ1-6,ASRDNNSPLH
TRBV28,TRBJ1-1,ASSFLGAEAF
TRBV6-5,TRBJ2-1,ASTPPEGGKNEQF